A selection of T cell receptor beta chains follows, all from one sample in a study of cytomegalovirus exposure and HLA in healthy donors. Method: immunoSEQ multiplex PCR; TCRdb's copy keeps in-frame clones and lacks some. The table lists about 270,000 clones, 80% to 90% of them singletons. The sample taken for sequencing was PBMCs. The receptor set was obtained from a woman aged 18-29 years in good health and CMV-seronegative. The CDR3 runs from the conserved cysteine through the conserved F or W. D genes are given only for firm matches. Expanded clones are given a class, and other clones once, few, many or no size at all.

size | J | D | V | DNA | CDR3
. | TRBJ2-7 | . | TRBV21-1 | TGTGCCAGCAGCGGGAAGCCGGGACAGGGATCCTACGAGCAGTACTTC | CASSGKPGQGSYEQYF
. | TRBJ2-1 | TRBD2 | TRBV29-1 | TGCAGCGTTGAAGCGGGACTAGGGTACAATGAGCAGTTCTTC | CSVEAGLGYNEQFF
. | TRBJ2-3 | . | TRBV27 | TGTGCCAGCAGCATACCAGGGGGGATCCAGGGTGTTAGAGATACGCAGTATTTT | CASSIPGGIQGVRDTQYF
. | TRBJ2-1 | TRBD2 | TRBV27 | TGTGCCAGCAGTTTAACTAGCGGGTACAATGAGCAGTTCTTC | CASSLTSGYNEQFF
. | TRBJ1-1 | TRBD1 | TRBV10-1 | TGCGCCAGCAGCCGGGACAGCGGGAACACTGAAGCTTTCTTT | CASSRDSGNTEAFF
few | TRBJ1-1 | . | TRBV29-1 | TGCAGCGCCGAGGCGGCCATGAACACTGAAGCTTTCTTT | CSAEAAMNTEAFF
. | TRBJ1-1 | TRBD1 | TRBV5-6 | TGTGCCAGCAGCTTGCAGGGGGGAGCTTTCTTT | CASSLQGGAFF
once | TRBJ2-7 | TRBD1 | TRBV18 | TGTGCCAGCTCACCGAAGGACAGGGCTAGCTACGAGCAGTACTTC | CASSPKDRASYEQYF
. | TRBJ1-1 | . | TRBV27 | TGTGCCAGCAGTTTATCGCGGGGGGGGGAGCGGACTGAAGCTTTCTTT | CASSLSRGGERTEAFF
. | TRBJ2-3 | . | TRBV10-2 | TGCGCCAGCGGAGAGGGAGGAAGAGATACGCAGTATTTT | CASGEGGRDTQYF
once | TRBJ2-5 | TRBD1 | TRBV5-4 | TGTGCCAGCAGCCCCCAGGGGGCTAGAGGAGAGACCCAGTACTTC | CASSPQGARGETQYF
. | TRBJ2-7 | TRBD2 | TRBV9 | TGTGCCAGCAGCGGGGGACTAGCGGGGCTCTACGAGCAGTACTTC | CASSGGLAGLYEQYF
. | TRBJ2-7 | . | TRBV10-3 | TGTGCCATCAGTGATGGTGTGGGCTCCGACGAGCAGTACTTC | CAISDGVGSDEQYF
. | TRBJ2-5 | . | TRBV29-1 | TGCAGCGTTGACCGCAATCGGGAGACCCAGTACTTC | CSVDRNRETQYF
. | TRBJ1-2 | TRBD1 | TRBV5-1 | TGCGCCAGCAGCTCACTTACAGGGGGCAATGGCTACACCTTC | CASSSLTGGNGYTF
. | TRBJ1-2 | . | TRBV7-6 | TGTGCCAGCAGCTTAGGGCCAGGGATGGACTATGGCTACACCTTC | CASSLGPGMDYGYTF
. | TRBJ2-7 | . | TRBV6-5 | TGTGCCAGCACCAGGGGCCTCTCCTACGAGCAGTACTTC | CASTRGLSYEQYF
. | TRBJ1-2 | TRBD1 | TRBV11-2 | TGTGCCAGCAGCTTTTCACCGACAGGGACGGACGGCTACACCTTC | CASSFSPTGTDGYTF
. | TRBJ2-7 | . | TRBV5-1 | TGCGCCAGCAGCTGGACTTCCGGGGTCCACTACGAGCAGTACTTC | CASSWTSGVHYEQYF
few | TRBJ2-7 | TRBD1 | TRBV28 | TGTGCCAGCAGTTTACCGGGACAGGCCCGGGAGCAGTACTTC | CASSLPGQAREQYF
. | TRBJ2-3 | TRBD2 | TRBV27 | TGTGCCAGCAGGAAGGGACTAGCGGGAATCATAGATACGCAGTATTTT | CASRKGLAGIIDTQYF
once | TRBJ1-5 | TRBD1 | TRBV6-1 | TGTGCCAGCAGTCTAGACAGGGCTGATCAGCCCCAGCATTTT | CASSLDRADQPQHF
. | TRBJ1-4 | . | TRBV12-5 | TGTGCTAGTGGACTTAAACAGGGTGCAACTAATGAAAAACTGTTTTTT | CASGLKQGATNEKLFF
. | TRBJ2-7 | . | TRBV6-5 | TGTGCCAGCAGTTCCGCGCAACGGGGACTCACCTACGAGCAGTACTTC | CASSSAQRGLTYEQYF
. | TRBJ2-3 | TRBD2 | TRBV5-1 | TGCGCCAGCACCAAGGGGGGGCTGACTAGCGGTAGCACAGATACGCAGTATTTT | CASTKGGLTSGSTDTQYF
. | TRBJ2-1 | . | TRBV25-1 | TGTGCCAGCAGTGAATCTACCACGAGCCCCTACAATGAGCAGTTCTTC | CASSESTTSPYNEQFF
. | TRBJ1-2 | . | TRBV6-6 | TGTGCCAGCGGGCTGGCCTACCCTAACTATGGCTACACCTTC | CASGLAYPNYGYTF